The clone carrying this T cell receptor beta chain was seen ten or more times. Its antigen is unknown. Germline CDR1 and CDR2: SNHLY and FYNNEI. Trimming stripped 8 bases from V and 3 bases from J, with 23 bases between. The CDR3 loop spans 17 amino acids. The source material, RNA transcripts, was used to amplify TCR beta CDR3 regions. RT-PCR in the first round (using the HTBI primer set) targeted the TCR CDR3. Using its own MiXCR run on the multiplex PCR reads, TCRdb lists one record per CDR3 protein. The data show approximately 600,000 distinct CDR3 sequences, around 20% seen once. This sample is drawn from a study of T cells in Graves' hyperthyroidism and ophthalmopathy. About the research overall: Initial diagnosis, before any treatment, was when peripheral blood was collected.

Uncontrolled infection, other autoimmune disease, pregnancy or lactation excluded patients. PBMCs stemmed from around 9.3 ml fresh peripheral blood. Overall study findings and caveats: Most expanded thyroid clonotypes above 0.001 also appeared in blood.

The source is a man under 40 with Graves' ophthalmopathy. This chain joins TRBV2 and TRBJ2-1; no clear D. Sequencing input: blood. CDR3 in amino acids: CASGSLQAAHLYNEQFF. The CDR3 nucleotides are TGTGCCAGCGGAAGTCTCCAGGCGGCCCACCTCTACAATGAGCAGTTCTTC.